This TCR beta chain derives from a study of OX40 agonist ivuxolimab in advanced cancers. Turning to the overall study: The costimulatory receptor OX40 (CD134) was targeted by ivuxolimab, a fully human IgG2 agonistic monoclonal antibody. Intravenous ivuxolimab was administered to patients every 2 weeks at six dose levels: 0.01, 0.1, 0.3, 1.5, 3 and 10 mg/kg. Partial responses occurred in three dose-escalation patients: two with cutaneous melanoma and one with hepatocellular carcinoma. A male proportion of about 79% and a mean age of approximately 60 years, ranging from 23 to 79, were recorded for the dose-escalation cohort. Of the roughly 52 dose-escalation patients, hepatocellular carcinoma was present in around 20, melanoma in approximately 15, renal cell carcinoma in 9 and head and neck cancer in 9. Patients were allowed to have had prior anti-PD-1, anti-PD-L1 or anti-CTLA-4 therapy, and 40% of the dose-escalation patients had been treated with checkpoint inhibitors. The paper covers the monotherapy dose-escalation part of the phase I ivuxolimab trial, which included N ≈ 57 patients. Peripheral TCRbeta sequencing was intended to test whether TCR sequence diversity was altered and clonal T-cell expansion was caused by ivuxolimab.

Notes on this clone: Its antigen is currently not known. Base qualities are not at hand, and no much larger clone is one base apart. Within the sample, other DNA sequences also encode this same CDR3.

For sequencing of the TCRbeta CDR3 region, genomic DNA was extracted from the sorted cells. The immunoSEQ Assay was used to sequence the TCRbeta CDR3 regions. Entries here come from immuneACCESS through TCRdb and include only in-frame sequences with V and J called. Some clones fail to appear in such tables; in the studies checked, an unresolved V gene covers under half of the shortfall, and the cause of the remainder is unknown. The table for this sample lists 50,000 or so clones; about 86% of them were counted only once. The ten largest account for roughly 13% of the sample. V ends up 5 bases short and J 2 bases short, with an unmatched junction base count of 8. The germline V gene (reference sequence) gives CDR1 as SEHNR and CDR2 as FQNEAQ. Counted from cysteine to phenylalanine, this CDR3 has 16 amino acids. The only DNA kept is the CDR3, 48 bases in frame from the first base. Patients with a history of autoimmune disease or receiving systemic immunosuppression were excluded from the trial. Peripheral blood for TCR sequencing was collected from all dose cohorts at baseline, on cycle 4 day 1, and on cycle 7 day 1. The samples were taken from a phase I, first-in-human, multicenter, open-label dose-escalation trial of ivuxolimab. Adults with locally advanced or metastatic melanoma, renal cell carcinoma, hepatocellular carcinoma or head and neck squamous cell carcinoma were enrolled in the trial. Before TCR sequencing, CD4+ and CD8+ T cells were separately sorted from peripheral blood.

Paper-wide results and their limitations: On average, CD8+ T cells showed more expanded clones than CD4+ T cells after ivuxolimab. Low levels of normalized T-cell clonal expansion were also shown by some nonresponding patients. At doses from 0.1 to 3.0 mg/kg, clonal expansion was seen in both CD4+ and CD8+ blood T cells between baseline and week 6. Partial responders in the 0.1-3.0 mg/kg groups had among the lowest normalized peripheral clonal expansion, especially among CD8+ T cells. Antigen specificity was not determined for the clonally expanded peripheral T cells.

In this chain, TRBV7-9 is recombined with TRBJ2-7; 11 middle bases align to TRBD2. The sequence derives from an adult with an advanced solid tumor such as melanoma, head and neck, liver or kidney cancer. The input for sequencing was CD4+ or CD8+ T cells sorted from blood, taken in a trial of the OX40 agonist ivuxolimab. The CDR3: CASSLASGGPTYEQYF. The sequenced DNA: TGTGCCAGCAGCCTTGCTAGCGGGGGGCCAACCTACGAGCAGTACTTC.